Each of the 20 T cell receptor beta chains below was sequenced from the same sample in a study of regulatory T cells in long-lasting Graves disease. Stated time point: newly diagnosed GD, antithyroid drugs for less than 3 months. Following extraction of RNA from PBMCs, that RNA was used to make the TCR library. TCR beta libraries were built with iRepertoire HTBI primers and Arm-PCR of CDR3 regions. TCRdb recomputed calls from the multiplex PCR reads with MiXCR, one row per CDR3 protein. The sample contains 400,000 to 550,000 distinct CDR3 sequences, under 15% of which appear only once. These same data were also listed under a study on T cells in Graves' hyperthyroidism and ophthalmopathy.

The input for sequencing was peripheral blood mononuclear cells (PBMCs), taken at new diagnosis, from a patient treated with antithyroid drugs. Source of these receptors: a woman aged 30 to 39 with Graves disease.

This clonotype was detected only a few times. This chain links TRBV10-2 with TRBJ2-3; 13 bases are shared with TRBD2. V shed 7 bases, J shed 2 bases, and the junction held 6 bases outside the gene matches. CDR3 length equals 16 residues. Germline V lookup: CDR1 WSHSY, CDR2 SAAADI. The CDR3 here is CASKGLAGVNTDTQYF. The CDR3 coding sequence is TGCGCCAGCAAAGGACTAGCGGGAGTTAACACAGATACGCAGTATTTT.

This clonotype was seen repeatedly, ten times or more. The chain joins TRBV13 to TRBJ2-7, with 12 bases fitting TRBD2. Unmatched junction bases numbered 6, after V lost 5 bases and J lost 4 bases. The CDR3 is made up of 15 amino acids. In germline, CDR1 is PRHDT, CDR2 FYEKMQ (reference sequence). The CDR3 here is CASSVTLAGGYEQYF. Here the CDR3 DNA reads TGTGCCAGCAGCGTCACCCTAGCGGGAGGGTACGAGCAGTACTTC. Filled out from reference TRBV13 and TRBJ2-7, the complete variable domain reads AAGVIQSPRHLIKEKRETATLKCYPIPRHDTVYWYQQGPGQDPQFLISFYEKMQSDKGSIPDRFSAQQFSDYHSELNMSSLELGDSALYFCASSVTLAGGYEQYFGPGTRLTVT.

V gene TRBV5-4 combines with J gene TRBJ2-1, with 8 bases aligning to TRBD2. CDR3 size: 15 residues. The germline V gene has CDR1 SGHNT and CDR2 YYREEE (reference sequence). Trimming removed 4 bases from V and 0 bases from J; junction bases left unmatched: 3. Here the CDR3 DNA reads TGTGCCAGCAGCCCAGCGGGAGTCTCCTACAATGAGCAGTTCTTC. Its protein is CASSPAGVSYNEQFF.

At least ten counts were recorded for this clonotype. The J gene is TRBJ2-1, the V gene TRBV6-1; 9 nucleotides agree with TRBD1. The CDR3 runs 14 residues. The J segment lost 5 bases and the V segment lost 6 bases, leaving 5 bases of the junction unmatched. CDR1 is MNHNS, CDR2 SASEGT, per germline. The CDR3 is CASRDRGSNNEQFF. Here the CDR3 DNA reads TGTGCCAGCAGGGACAGGGGATCAAACAATGAGCAGTTCTTC.

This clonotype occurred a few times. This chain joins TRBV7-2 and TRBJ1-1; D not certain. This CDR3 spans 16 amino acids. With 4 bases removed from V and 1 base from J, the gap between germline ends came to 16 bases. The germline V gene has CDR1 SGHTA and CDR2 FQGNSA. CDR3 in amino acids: CASSSITRSKNTEAFF. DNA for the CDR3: TGTGCCAGCAGCTCTATTACCAGGTCCAAGAACACTGAAGCTTTCTTT.

In DNA, the CDR3 is TGTGCCACCAGCAGAGATCGGGGGGAGGATCAGCCCCAGCATTTT. This encodes CATSRDRGEDQPQHF. The rearrangement uses TRBV15 and TRBJ1-5; maybe TRBD1 (5 bases). The length of the CDR3 is 15 residues. CDR1 is LNHNV and CDR2 is YYDKDF in the germline V gene (reference sequence). Trimming took 0 bases from V and 5 from J, leaving 11 bases between them.

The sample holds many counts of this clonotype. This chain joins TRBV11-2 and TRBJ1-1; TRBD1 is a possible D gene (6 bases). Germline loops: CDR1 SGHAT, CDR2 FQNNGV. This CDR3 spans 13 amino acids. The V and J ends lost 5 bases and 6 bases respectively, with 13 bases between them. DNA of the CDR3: TGTGCCAGCAGCCGAGAGGGGGTCCCTGAAGCTTTCTTT. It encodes CASSREGVPEAFF.

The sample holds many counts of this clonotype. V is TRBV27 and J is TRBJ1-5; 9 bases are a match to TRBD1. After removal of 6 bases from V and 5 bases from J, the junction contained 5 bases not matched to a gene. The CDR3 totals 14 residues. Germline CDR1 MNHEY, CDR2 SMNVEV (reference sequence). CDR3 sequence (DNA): TGTGCCAGCAGCACAGGGGGCGAGTATCAGCCCCAGCATTTT. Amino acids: CASSTGGEYQPQHF.

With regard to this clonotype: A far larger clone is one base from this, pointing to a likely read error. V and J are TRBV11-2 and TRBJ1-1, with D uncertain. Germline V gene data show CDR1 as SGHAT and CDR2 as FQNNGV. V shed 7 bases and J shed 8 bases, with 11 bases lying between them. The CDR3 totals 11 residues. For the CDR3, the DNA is TGTGCCAGCATGGGGTCAGGAGAAGCTTTCTTT. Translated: CASMGSGEAFF.

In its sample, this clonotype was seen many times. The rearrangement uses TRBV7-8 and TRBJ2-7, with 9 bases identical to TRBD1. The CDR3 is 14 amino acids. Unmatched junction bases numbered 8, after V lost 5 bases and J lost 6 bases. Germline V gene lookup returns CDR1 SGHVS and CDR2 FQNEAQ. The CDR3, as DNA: TGTGCCAGCAGCCCCCGGGACAGGGTAGGCGAGCAGTACTTC. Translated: CASSPRDRVGEQYF. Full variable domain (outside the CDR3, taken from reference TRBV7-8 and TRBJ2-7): GAGVSQSPRYKVAKRGQDVALRCDPISGHVSLFWYQQALGQGPEFLTYFQNEAQLDKSGLPSDRFFAERPEGSVSTLKIQRTQQEDSAVYLCASSPRDRVGEQYFGPGTRLTVT.

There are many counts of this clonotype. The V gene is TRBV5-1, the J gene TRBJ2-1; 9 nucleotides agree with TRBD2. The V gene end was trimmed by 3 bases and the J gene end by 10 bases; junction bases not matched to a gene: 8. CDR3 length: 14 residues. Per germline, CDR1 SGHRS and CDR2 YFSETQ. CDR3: CASSSLVAGGEQFF. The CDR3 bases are TGCGCCAGCAGCTCGCTAGTGGCGGGAGGGGAGCAGTTCTTC.

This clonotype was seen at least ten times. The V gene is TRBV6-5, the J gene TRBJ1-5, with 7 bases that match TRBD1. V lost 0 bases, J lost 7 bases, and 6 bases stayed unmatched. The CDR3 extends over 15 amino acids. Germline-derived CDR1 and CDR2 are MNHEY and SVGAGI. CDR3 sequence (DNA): TGTGCCAGCAGTTACTCGAGAGGGGGCACACAGCCCCAGCATTTT. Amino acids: CASSYSRGGTQPQHF.

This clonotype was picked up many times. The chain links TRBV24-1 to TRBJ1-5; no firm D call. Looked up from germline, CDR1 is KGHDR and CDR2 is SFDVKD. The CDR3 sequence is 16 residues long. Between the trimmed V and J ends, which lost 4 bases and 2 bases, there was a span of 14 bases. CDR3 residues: CATSDSRFGGNQPQHF. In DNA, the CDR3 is TGTGCCACCAGTGACTCCCGGTTTGGAGGCAATCAGCCCCAGCATTTT.

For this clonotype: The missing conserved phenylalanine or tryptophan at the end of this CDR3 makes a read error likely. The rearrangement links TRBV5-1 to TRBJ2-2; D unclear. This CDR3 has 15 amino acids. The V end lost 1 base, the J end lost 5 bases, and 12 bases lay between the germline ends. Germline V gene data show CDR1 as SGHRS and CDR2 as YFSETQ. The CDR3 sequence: CASSLMSGPTGELFS. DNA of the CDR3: TGCGCCAGCAGCTTGATGTCGGGCCCTACCGGGGAGCTGTTTTCT.

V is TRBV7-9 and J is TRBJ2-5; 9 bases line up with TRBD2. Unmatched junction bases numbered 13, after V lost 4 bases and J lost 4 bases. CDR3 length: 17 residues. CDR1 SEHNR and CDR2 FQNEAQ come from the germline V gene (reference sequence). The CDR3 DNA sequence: TGTGCCAGCAGCTCCCCCCTTAGCGGGAGTACCGGAGAGACCCAGTACTTC. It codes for CASSSPLSGSTGETQYF.

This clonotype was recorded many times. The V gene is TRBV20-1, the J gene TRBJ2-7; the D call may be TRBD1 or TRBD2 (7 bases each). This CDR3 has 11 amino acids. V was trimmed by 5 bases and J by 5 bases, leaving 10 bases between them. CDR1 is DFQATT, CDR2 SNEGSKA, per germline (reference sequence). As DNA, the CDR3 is TGCAGTGCTGGGAGGGGGCACGAGCAGTACTTC. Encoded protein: CSAGRGHEQYF.

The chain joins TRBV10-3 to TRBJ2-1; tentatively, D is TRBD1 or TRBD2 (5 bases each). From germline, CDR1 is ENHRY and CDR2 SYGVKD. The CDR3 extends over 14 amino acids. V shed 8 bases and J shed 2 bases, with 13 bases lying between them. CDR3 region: CAIARDRTYNEQFF. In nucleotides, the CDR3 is TGTGCCATCGCTCGGGACCGCACCTACAATGAGCAGTTCTTC.

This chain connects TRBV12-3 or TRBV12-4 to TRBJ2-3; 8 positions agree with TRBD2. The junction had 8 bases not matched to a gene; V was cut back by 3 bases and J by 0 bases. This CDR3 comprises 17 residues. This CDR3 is CASSFSGGRKSTDTQYF. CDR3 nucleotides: TGTGCCAGCAGTTTTTCAGGCGGGAGGAAAAGCACAGATACGCAGTATTTT.

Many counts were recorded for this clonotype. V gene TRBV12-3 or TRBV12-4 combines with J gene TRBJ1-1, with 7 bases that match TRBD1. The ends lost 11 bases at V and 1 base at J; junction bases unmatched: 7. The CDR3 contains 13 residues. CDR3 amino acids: CASGGQENTEAFF. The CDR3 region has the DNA TGTGCCTCTGGTGGACAGGAGAACACTGAAGCTTTCTTT.

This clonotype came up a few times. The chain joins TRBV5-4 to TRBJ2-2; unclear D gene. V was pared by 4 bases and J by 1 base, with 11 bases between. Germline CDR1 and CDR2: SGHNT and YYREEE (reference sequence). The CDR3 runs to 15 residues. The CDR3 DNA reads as TGTGCCAGCAGCCTTGGAAGCCTGAACACCGGGGAGCTGTTTTTT. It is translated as CASSLGSLNTGELFF. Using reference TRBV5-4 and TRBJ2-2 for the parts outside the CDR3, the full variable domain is ETGVTQSPTHLIKTRGQQVTLRCSSQSGHNTVSWYQQALGQGPQFIFQYYREEENGRGNFPPRFSGLQFPNYSSELNVNALELDDSALYLCASSLGSLNTGELFFGEGSRLTVL.